The 2 T cell receptor beta chains reported below all come from one sample, sequenced in a study of blood T cell repertoires in COVID-19. The assay was immunoSEQ multiplex PCR, and TCRdb's table has in-frame clones only and misses some. This table has 35,000 to 50,000 clones, about 86% appearing once. The sequencing sample was made of peripheral blood. Every receptor here comes from a woman at least 80 years old with acute or convalescent COVID-19.

The J gene is TRBJ1-1, the V gene TRBV3-1 (or the pseudogene TRBV3-2); D remains unclear. Germline lookup yields CDR1 LGHDT and CDR2 YNNKEL (reference sequence). The V and J ends lost 0 bases and 0 bases respectively, with 8 bases between them. The CDR3 runs 15 residues. The CDR3 spells CASSQETQLNTEAFF. As DNA, the CDR3 is TGTGCCAGCAGCCAAGAAACACAGCTGAACACTGAAGCTTTCTTT.

This clone was observed once. V gene TRBV2 combines with J gene TRBJ1-2, with TRBD1 as a possible D gene (5 bases). Germline V gene sequence: CDR1 SNHLY, CDR2 FYNNEI. The CDR3 extends over 17 amino acids. The V and J ends lost 9 bases and 0 bases respectively, with 23 bases between them. CDR3 region: CARTTPGRTITNYGYTF. As DNA, the CDR3 is TGTGCCAGGACGACCCCGGGACGGACTATCACTAACTATGGCTACACCTTC.